Listed below are T cell receptor beta chains from one sample, sequenced in a study of metastatic and nonmetastatic thyroid tumors. TCRdb re-clonotyped the PCR reads through MiXCR. This sample yields around 22,000 clones, of which approximately 19% are seen a single time; roughly 5.1% belongs to the top ten. Material: blood. These receptors were collected from a male donor with papillary thyroid cancer or a benign thyroid nodule (not recorded which). Some clones in this sample may be carry-over from other donors' samples. Each CDR3 is given without its conserved first and last residue.

V gene	CDR3 protein
TRBV28	ASSPPTGLSYEQY
TRBV11-1	ASSTRTGTVRNEQF
TRBV7-6	ASKGGETQY
TRBV9	ASSVVGASGTYNEQF
TRBV6-1	ASSEMTGTGELF
TRBV5-6	ASSSWPGGEQF
TRBV20-1	SAIRTGEIPGELF
TRBV5-6	ASSRSDTQY
TRBV12-5	ASGRTGLNTIY
TRBV6-1	ASSVDRVRLDTQY
TRBV6-1	ASTPPGQGLYGYT
TRBV19	ASSEQLAGAYEQY
TRBV5-4	ASSFPPSGQGVEQY
TRBV5-1	ASSSEGAGDGELF
TRBV30	AWSWVQNTGELF
TRBV6-1	DSSPYTELNTEAF